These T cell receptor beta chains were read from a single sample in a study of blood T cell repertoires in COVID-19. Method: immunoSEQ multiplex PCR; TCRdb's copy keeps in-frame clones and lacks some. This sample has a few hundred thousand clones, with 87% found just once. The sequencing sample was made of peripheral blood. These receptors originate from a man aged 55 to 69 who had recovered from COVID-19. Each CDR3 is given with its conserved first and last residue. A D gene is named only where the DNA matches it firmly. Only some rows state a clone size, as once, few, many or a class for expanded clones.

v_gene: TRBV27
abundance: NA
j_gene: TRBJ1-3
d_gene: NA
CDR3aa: CASSLSRGSGNTIYF
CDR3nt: TGTGCCAGCAGTTTAAGCAGGGGCTCTGGAAACACCATATATTTT

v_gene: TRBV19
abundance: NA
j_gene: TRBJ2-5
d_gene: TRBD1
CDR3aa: CASSKYYKGTGGGYQETQYF
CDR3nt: TGTGCCAGTAGTAAATACTACAAAGGGACAGGGGGTGGGTACCAAGAGACCCAGTACTTC

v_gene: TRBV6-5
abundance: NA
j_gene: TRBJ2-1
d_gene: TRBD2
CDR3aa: CASSYGGSSYNEQFF
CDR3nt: TGTGCCAGCAGTTACGGCGGGAGCTCCTACAATGAGCAGTTCTTC

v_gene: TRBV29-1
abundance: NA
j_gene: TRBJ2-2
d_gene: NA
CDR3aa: CSVEVPLNTGELFF
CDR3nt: TGCAGCGTTGAAGTTCCCCTGAACACCGGGGAGCTGTTTTTT

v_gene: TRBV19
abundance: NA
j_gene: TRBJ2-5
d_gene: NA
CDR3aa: CASSPGSAGQETQYF
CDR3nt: TGTGCCAGTAGTCCCGGGTCCGCGGGGCAAGAGACCCAGTACTTC

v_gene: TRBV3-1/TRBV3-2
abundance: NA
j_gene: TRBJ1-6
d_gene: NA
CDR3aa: CASSQQNDSPLHF
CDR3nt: TGTGCCAGCAGCCAACAGAATGATTCACCCCTCCACTTT

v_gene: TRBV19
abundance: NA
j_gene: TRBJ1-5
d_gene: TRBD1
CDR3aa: CASTFTDRGLQPQHF
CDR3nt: TGTGCCAGTACATTTACAGACAGGGGGCTTCAGCCCCAGCATTTT

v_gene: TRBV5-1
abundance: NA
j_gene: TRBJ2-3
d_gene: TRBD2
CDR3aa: CASSSSGTSAPDTQYF
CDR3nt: TGCGCCAGCAGCTCTTCCGGGACTAGCGCCCCCGATACGCAGTATTTT

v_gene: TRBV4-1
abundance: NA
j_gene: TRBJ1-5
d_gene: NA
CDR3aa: CASSQVGRRDKGNQPQHF
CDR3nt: TGCGCCAGCAGCCAAGTCGGAAGGCGCGACAAGGGGAATCAGCCCCAGCATTTT

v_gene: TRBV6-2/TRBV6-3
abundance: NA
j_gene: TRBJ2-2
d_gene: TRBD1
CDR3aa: CASSSKGQGANTGELFF
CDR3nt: TGTGCCAGCAGTTCTAAGGGACAGGGGGCGAATACCGGGGAGCTGTTTTTT

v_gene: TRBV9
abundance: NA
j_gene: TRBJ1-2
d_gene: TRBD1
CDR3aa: CASSVVQGSDYGYTF
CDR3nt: TGTGCCAGCAGCGTTGTACAGGGGTCGGACTATGGCTACACCTTC

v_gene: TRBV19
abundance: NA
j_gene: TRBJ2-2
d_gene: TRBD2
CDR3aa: CASSISASGTNTGELFF
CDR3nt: TGTGCCAGTAGTATATCGGCTAGCGGGACGAACACCGGGGAGCTGTTTTTT

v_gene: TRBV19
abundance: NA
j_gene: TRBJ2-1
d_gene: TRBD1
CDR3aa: CASSRTGVRDEQFF
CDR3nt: TGTGCCAGTAGTAGGACAGGGGTTAGGGATGAGCAGTTCTTC

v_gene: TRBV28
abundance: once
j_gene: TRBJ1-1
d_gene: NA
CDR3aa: CASSLLKAFF
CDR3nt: TGTGCCAGCAGCTTACTTAAAGCTTTCTTT

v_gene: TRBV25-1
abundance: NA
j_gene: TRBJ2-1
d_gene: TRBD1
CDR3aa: CASSEQRDRYNEQFF
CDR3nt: TGTGCCAGCAGTGAACAACGGGACAGATACAATGAGCAGTTCTTC

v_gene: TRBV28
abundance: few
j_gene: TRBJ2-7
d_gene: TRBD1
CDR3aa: CASSSGQGSSYEQYF
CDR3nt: TGTGCCAGCAGTTCCGGACAGGGCAGCTCCTACGAGCAGTACTTC

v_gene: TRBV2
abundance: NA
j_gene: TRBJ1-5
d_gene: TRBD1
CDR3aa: CASKGGMTGINISNQPQHF
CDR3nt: TGTGCCAGCAAAGGTGGCATGACAGGGATTAATATTAGCAATCAGCCCCAGCATTTT

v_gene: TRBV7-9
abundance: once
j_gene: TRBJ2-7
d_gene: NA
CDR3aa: CASSHWDTGDEQYF
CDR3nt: TGTGCCAGCAGCCATTGGGACACCGGCGACGAGCAGTACTTC